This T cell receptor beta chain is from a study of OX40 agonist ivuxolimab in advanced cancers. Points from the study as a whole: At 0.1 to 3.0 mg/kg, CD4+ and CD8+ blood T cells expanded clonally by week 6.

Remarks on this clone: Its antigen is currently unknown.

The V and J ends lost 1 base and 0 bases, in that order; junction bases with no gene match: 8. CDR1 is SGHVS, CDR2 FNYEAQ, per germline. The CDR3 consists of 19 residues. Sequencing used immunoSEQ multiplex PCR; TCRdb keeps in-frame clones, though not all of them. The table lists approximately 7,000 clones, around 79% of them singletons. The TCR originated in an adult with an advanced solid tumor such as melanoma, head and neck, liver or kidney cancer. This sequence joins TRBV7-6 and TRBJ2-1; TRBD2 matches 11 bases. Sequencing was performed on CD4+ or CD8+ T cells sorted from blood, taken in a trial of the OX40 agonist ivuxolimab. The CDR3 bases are TGTGCCAGCAGCTTAGTTTATAGCGGGAGGGATAGCTCCTACAATGAGCAGTTCTTC. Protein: CASSLVYSGRDSSYNEQFF.